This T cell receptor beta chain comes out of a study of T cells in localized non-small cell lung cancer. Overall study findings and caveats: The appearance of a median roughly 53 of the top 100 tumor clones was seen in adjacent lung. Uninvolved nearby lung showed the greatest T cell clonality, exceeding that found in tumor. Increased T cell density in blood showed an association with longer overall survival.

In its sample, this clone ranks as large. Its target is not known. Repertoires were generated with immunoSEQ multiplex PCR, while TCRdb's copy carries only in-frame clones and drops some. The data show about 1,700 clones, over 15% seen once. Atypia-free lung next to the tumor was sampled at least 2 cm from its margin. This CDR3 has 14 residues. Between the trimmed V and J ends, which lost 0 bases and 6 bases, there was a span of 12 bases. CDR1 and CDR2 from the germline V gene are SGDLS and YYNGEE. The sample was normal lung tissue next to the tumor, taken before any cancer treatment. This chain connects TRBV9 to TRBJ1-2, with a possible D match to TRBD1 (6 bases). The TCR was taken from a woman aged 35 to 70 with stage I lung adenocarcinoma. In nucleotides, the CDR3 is TGTGCCAGCAGCGTAGAAGATGAGGGGGATGGCTACACCTTC. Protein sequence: CASSVEDEGDGYTF.